This TCR beta chain was recovered during a study of T cells in narcolepsy. Study-level background: Donors had narcolepsy type 1 or type 2, or were healthy controls. Study-wide results and limits: Healthy controls reportedly lacked the autoreactive clonotypes serially found in patients' blood. Comparing one patient's CSF and blood CD4+ clonotypes highlighted HCRT- and TRIB2-specific autoreactive clonotypes. In some patient and control memory CD4+ samples, autoreactive clones were absent.

As concerns this clone: As yet, its antigen is unknown.

TCRdb's copy holds only in-frame clones and misses some; the assay was immunoSEQ multiplex PCR. The sample comprises 30,000 or so clones, roughly four fifths of which are singletons, and approximately 1% rests with the top ten. V dropped 4 bases and J dropped 5; count of bases not matched to a gene: 8. The CDR3 is 14 amino acids. The germline V gene encodes CDR1 SGHNT and CDR2 YYREEE (reference sequence). Sequencing input: CD45RA- memory CD4+ T cells from PBMCs. This sequence joins TRBV5-4 and TRBJ1-2; 7 bases align to TRBD1. The origin of this receptor is a human donor with narcolepsy. The DNA for the CDR3 is TGTGCCAGCAGCAACCCGGGACAGCTATATGGCTACACCTTC. Protein sequence: CASSNPGQLYGYTF.